These 2 T cell receptor beta chains originate from one sample sequenced in a study of shared clonotypes between healthy human individuals. Generated by immunoSEQ multiplex PCR, the TCRdb table keeps only in-frame clones and is missing some. The data contain around 2.5 million clones, approximately 93% of them seen just once; the ten biggest clones take up approximately 0.37%. Material: naive CD4+ T cells from PBMCs. The subset was: CD45RA+ positively selected. These receptors were obtained from a man aged 18-30 years in good health. Some clones in this sample may be carry-over from other donors' samples.

The J gene is TRBJ2-3, the V gene TRBV6-5, with no clear D. The CDR3 is 13 residues long. The germline V gene encodes CDR1 MNHEY and CDR2 SVGAGI. Trimming removed 2 bases at V and 1 base at J, with 4 bases between. CDR3: CASSYQGTDTQYF. For the CDR3, the DNA is TGTGCCAGCAGTTACCAGGGCACAGATACGCAGTATTTT.

The rearrangement links TRBV28 to TRBJ1-4, with no clear D. The germline CDR1 and CDR2 sequences are MDHEN and SYDVKM. V lost 8 bases, J lost 6 bases, and 10 bases lay in between. This CDR3 is 12 amino acids long. Written as DNA, the CDR3 is TGTGCCAGCCTTAGAGGAGATGAAAAACTGTTTTTT. Protein product: CASLRGDEKLFF.